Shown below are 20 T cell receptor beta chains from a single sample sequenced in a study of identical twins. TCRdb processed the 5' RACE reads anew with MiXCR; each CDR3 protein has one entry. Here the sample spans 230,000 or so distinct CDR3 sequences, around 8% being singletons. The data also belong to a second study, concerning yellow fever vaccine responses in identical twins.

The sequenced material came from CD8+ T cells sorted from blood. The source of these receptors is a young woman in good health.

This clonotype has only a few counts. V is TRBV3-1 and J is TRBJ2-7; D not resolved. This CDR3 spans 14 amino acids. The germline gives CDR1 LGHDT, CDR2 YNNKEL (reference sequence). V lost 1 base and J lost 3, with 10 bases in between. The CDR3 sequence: CASSQVGPSYEQYF. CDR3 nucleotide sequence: TGTGCCAGCAGCCAAGTCGGACCGAGCTACGAGCAGTACTTC.

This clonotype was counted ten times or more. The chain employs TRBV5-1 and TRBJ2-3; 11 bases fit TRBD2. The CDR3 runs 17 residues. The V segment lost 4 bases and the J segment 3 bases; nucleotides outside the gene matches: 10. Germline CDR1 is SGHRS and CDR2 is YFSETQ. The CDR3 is CASSPRTSGSETDTQYF. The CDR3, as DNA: TGCGCCAGCAGCCCACGAACTAGCGGGAGTGAAACAGATACGCAGTATTTT.

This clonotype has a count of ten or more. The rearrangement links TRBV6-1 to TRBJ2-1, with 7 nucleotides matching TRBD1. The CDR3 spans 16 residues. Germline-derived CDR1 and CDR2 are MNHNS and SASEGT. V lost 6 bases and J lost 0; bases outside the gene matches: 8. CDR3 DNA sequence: TGTGCCAGCAGCCCCAATGGGGACAGCTCCTACAATGAGCAGTTCTTC. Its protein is CASSPNGDSSYNEQFF.

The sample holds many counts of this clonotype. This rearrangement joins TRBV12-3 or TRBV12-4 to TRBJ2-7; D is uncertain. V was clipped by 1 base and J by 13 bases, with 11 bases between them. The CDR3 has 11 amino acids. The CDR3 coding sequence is TGTGCCAGCAGTTTAGAGAGGTACCCCTACTTC. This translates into CASSLERYPYF.

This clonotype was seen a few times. CDR3 nucleotides: TGTGCCTCAAAAGGGGCGGGGGGCACAGATACGCAGTATTTT. As protein: CASKGAGGTDTQYF. The genes are TRBV9 and TRBJ2-3, with 7 bases identical to TRBD2. V was clipped by 10 bases and J by 1 base; unmatched bases: 9. Germline V CDR1 and CDR2: SGDLS, YYNGEE. There are 14 residues in the CDR3. The full variable domain, in which reference TRBV9 and TRBJ2-3 provide the parts outside the CDR3, is DSGVTQTPKHLITATGQRVTLRCSPRSGDLSVYWYQQSLDQGLQFLIQYYNGEERAKGNILERFSAQQFPDLHSELNLSSLELGDSALYFCASKGAGGTDTQYFGPGTRLTVL.

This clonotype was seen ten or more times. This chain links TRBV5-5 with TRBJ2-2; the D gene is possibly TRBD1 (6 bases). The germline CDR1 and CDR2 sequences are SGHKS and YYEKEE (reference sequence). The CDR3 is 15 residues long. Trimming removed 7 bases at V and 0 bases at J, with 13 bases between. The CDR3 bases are TGTGCCAGCCACAGGGTCAACACGAACACCGGGGAGCTGTTTTTT. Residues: CASHRVNTNTGELFF.

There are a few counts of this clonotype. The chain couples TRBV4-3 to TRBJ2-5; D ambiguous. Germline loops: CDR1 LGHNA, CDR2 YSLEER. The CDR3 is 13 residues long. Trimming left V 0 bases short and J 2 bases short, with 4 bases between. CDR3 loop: CASSQEPQETQYF. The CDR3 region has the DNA TGCGCCAGCAGCCAAGAGCCACAAGAGACCCAGTACTTC.

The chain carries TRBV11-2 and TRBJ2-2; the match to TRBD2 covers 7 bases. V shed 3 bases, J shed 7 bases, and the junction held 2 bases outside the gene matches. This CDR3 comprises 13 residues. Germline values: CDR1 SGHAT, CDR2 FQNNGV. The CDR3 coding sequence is TGTGCCAGCAGCTTGGGGGGGAACGGGGAGCTGTTTTTT. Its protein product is CASSLGGNGELFF.

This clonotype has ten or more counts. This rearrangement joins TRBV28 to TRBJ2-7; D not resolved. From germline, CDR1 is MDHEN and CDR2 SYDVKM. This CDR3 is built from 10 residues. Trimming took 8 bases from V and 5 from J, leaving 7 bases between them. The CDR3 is CASHFHEQYF. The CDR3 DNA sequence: TGTGCCAGCCATTTCCACGAGCAGTACTTC.

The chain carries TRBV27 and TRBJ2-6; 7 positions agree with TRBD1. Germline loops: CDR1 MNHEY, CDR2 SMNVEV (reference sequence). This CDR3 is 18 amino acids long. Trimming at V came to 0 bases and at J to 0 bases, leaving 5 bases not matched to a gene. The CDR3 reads CASSLSGQVNSGANVLTF. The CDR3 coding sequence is TGTGCCAGCAGTTTATCCGGACAGGTGAACTCTGGGGCCAACGTCCTGACTTTC.

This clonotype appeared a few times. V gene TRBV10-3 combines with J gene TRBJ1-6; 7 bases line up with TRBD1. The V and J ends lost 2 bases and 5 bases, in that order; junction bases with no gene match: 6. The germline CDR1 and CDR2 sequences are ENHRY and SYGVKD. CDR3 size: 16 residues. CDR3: CAISELDREDNSPLHF. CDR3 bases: TGTGCCATCAGTGAGCTCGACAGGGAAGATAATTCACCCCTCCACTTT.

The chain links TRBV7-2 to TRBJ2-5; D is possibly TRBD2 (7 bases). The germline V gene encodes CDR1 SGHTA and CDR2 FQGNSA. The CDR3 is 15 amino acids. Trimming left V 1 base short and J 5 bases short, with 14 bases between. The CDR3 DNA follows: TGTGCCAGCAGCTTAGTGGGGGGGGCCTCGGAGACCCAGTACTTC. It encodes CASSLVGGASETQYF.

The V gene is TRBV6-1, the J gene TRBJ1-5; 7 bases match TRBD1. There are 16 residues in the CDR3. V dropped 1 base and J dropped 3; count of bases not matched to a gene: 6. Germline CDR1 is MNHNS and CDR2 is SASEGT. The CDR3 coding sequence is TGTGCCAGCAGTGAAGAATGGGACAGCCTCAATCAGCCCCAGCATTTT. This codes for CASSEEWDSLNQPQHF.

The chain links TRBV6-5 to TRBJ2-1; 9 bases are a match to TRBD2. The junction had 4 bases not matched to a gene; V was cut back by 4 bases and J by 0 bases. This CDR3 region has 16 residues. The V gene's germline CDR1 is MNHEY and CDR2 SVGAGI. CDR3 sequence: CASSFRLADSYNEQFF. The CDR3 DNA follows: TGTGCCAGCAGTTTCCGACTAGCGGACTCCTACAATGAGCAGTTCTTC.

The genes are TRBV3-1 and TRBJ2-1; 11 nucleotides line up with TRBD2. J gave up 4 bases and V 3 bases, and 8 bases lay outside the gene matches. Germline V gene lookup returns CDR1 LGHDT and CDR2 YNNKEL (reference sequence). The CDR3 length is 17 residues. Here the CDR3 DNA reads TGTGCCAGCAGCCAGCTTATAGCGGGAGGGGATTACAATGAGCAGTTCTTC. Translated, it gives CASSQLIAGGDYNEQFF.

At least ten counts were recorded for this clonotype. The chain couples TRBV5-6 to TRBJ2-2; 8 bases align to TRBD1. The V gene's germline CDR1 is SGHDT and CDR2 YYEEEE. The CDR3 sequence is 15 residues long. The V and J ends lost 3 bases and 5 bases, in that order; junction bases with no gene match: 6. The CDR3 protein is CASSSGGQGTGELFF. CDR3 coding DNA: TGTGCCAGCAGCTCTGGTGGACAGGGTACCGGGGAGCTGTTTTTT.

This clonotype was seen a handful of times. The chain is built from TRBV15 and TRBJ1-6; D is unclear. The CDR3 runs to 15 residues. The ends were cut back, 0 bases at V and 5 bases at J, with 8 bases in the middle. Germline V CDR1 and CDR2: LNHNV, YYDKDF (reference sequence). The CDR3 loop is CATSRDSANNSPLHF. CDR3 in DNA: TGTGCCACCAGCAGAGACTCCGCAAATAATTCACCCCTCCACTTT.

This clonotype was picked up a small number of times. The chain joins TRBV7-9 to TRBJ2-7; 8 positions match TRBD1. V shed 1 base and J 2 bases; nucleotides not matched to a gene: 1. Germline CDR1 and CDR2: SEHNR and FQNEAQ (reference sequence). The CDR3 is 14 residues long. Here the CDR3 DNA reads TGTGCCAGCAGCTTAGTACAGGGGGCCTACGAGCAGTACTTC. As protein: CASSLVQGAYEQYF.

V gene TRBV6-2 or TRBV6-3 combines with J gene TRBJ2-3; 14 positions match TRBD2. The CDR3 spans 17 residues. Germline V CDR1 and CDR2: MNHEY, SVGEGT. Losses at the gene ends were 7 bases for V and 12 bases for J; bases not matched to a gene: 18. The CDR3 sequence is CASTTPGTSGGSDGQYF. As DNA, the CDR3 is TGTGCCAGCACGACCCCTGGGACTAGCGGGGGAAGCGACGGCCAGTATTTT.

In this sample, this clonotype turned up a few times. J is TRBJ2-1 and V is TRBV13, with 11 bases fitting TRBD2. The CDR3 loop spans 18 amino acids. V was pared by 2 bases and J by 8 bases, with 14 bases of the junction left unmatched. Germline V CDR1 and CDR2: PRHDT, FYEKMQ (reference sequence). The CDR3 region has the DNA TGTGCCAGCAGCTTACTCGCCCCTAGCGGGGGGTTTGGGGATGAGCAGTTCTTC. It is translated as CASSLLAPSGGFGDEQFF.